This T cell receptor beta chain was observed in a study of cytomegalovirus exposure and HLA in healthy donors. Study-wide results and limits: In vitro testing confirmed a few CMV-associated chains as specific for CMV antigens.

Sequencing used immunoSEQ multiplex PCR; TCRdb keeps in-frame clones, though not all of them. The table includes about 310,000 clones, approximately 85% detected once. Looked up from germline, CDR1 is SNHLY and CDR2 is FYNNEI. The CDR3 is 12 amino acids long, termini counted. Points on this clone: What it recognizes is unknown. This CDR3 fails to terminate in the conserved phenylalanine or tryptophan, so it likely reflects a read error. The limits of the CDR3 on the DNA are not certain, so only TCRdb's listed CDR3 is given.

This rearrangement joins TRBV2 to TRBJ2-7; TRBD1 is the table's D call, not checked against the DNA. Specimen: PBMCs. The origin of this receptor is a man aged 25 to 40 in good health and CMV-seronegative. The chain's CDR3 is CASSEVLGQEPL.